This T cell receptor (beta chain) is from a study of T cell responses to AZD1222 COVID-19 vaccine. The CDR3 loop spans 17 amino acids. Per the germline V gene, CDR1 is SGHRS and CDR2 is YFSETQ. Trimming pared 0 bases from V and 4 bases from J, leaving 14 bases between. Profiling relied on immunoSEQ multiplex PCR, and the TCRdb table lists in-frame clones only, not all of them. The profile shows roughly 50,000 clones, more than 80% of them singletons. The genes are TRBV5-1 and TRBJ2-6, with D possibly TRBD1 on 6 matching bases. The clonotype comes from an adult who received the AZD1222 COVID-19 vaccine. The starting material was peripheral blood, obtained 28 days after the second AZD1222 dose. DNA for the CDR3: TGCGCCAGCAGCTTGGATTCAGGGGCGGCGGGGGCCAACGTCCTGACTTTC. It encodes CASSLDSGAAGANVLTF.